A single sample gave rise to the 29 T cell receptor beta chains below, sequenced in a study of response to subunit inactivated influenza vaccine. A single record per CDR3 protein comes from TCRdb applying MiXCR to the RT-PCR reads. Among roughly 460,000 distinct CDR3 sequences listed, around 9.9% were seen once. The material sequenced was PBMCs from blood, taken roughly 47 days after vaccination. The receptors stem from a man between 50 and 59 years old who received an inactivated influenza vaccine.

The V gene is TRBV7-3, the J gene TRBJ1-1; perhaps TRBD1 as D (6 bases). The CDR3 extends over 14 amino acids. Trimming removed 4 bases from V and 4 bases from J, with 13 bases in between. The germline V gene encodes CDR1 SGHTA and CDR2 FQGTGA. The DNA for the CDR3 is TGTGCCAGCAGCTGGGGGGGGCCGGGCACTGAAGCTTTCTTT. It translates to CASSWGGPGTEAFF.

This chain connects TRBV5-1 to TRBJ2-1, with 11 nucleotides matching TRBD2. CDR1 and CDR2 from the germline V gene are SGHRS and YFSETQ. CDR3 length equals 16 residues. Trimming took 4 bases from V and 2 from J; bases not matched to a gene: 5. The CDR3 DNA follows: TGCGCCAGCAGCCCCGGACTAGCGGGCACCTACAATGAGCAGTTCTTC. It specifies CASSPGLAGTYNEQFF.

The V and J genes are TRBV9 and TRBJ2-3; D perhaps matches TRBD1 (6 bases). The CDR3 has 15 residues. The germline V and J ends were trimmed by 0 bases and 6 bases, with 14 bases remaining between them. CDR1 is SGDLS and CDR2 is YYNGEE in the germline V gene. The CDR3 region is CASSVATGLADTQYF. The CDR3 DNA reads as TGTGCCAGCAGCGTAGCTACAGGGTTGGCCGATACGCAGTATTTT.

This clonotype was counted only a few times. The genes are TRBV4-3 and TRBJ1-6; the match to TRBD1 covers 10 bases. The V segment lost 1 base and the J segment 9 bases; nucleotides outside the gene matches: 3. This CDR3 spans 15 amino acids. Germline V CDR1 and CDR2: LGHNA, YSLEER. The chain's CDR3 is CASSQGTGGSSPLHF. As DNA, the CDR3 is TGCGCCAGCAGCCAAGGGACAGGGGGAAGTTCACCCCTCCACTTT.

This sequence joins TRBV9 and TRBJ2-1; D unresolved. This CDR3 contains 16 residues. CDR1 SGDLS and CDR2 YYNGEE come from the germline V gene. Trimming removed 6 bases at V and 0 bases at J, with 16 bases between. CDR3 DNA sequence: TGTGCCAGCACCCCCGCACTGGGAAGCTCCTACAATGAGCAGTTCTTC. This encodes CASTPALGSSYNEQFF.

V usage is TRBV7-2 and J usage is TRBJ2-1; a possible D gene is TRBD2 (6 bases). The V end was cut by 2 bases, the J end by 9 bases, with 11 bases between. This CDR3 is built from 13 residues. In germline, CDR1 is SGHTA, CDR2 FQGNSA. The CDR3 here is CASSLFQAGEQFF. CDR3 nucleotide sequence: TGTGCCAGCAGCTTATTCCAAGCGGGTGAGCAGTTCTTC.

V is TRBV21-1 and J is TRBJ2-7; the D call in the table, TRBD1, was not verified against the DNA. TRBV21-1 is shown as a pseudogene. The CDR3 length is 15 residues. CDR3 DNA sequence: TGTGCCAGCAGCGTGGAAGGGCACAGGGGTTACGAGCAGTACTTC. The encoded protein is CASSVEGHRGYEQYF.

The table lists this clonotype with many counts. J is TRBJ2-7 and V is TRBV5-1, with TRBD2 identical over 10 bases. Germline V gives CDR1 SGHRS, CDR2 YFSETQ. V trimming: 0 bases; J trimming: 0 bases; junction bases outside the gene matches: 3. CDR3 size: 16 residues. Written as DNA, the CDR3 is TGCGCCAGCAGCTTGGAACTAGCGGGATCCTCCTACGAGCAGTACTTC. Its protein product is CASSLELAGSSYEQYF.

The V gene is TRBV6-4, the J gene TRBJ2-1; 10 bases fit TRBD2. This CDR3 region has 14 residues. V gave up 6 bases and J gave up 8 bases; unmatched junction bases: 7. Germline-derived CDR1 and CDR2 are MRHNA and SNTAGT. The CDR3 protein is CASRKRGGRHEQFF. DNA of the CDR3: TGTGCCAGCAGAAAGCGGGGGGGCCGACATGAGCAGTTCTTC.

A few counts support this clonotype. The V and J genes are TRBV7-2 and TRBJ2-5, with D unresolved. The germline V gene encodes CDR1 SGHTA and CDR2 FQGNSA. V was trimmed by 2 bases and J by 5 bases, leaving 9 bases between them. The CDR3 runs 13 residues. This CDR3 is CASSLSARETQYF. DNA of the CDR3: TGTGCCAGCAGCTTATCAGCTCGGGAGACCCAGTACTTC. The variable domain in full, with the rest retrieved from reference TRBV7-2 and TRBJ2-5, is GAGVSQSPSNKVTEKGKDVELRCDPISGHTALYWYRQSLGQGLEFLIYFQGNSAPDKSGLPSDRFSAERTGGSVSTLTIQRTQQEDSAVYLCASSLSARETQYFGPGTRLLVL.

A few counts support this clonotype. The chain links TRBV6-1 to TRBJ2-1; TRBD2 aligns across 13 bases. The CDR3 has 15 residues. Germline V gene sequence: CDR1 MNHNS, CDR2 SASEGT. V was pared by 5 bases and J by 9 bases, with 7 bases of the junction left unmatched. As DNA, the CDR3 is TGTGCCAGCAGTAAGACTAGCGGGGGGACGATTGAGCAGTTCTTC. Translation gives CASSKTSGGTIEQFF.

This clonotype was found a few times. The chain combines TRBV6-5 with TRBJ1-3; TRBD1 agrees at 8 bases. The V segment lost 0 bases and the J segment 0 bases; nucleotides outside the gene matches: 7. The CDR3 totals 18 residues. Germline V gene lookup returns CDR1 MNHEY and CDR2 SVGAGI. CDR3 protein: CASSYSAGQGSSGNTIYF. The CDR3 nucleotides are TGTGCCAGCAGTTACTCGGCCGGACAGGGAAGCTCTGGAAACACCATATATTTT.

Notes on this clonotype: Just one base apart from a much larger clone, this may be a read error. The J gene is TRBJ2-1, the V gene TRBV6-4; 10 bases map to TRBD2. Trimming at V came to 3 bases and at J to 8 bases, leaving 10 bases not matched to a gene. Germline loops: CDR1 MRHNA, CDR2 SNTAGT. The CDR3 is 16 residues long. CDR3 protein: CASSEGTSVRKHEQFF. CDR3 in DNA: TGTGCCAGCAGTGAGGGGACTAGCGTGAGGAAGCATGAGCAGTTCTTC.

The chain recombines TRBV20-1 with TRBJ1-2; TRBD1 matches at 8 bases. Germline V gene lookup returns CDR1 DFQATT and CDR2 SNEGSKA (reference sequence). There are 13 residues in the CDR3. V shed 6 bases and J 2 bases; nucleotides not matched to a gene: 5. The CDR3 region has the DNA TGCAGTGCCCGGACAGGGCCGAACTATGGCTACACCTTC. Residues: CSARTGPNYGYTF.

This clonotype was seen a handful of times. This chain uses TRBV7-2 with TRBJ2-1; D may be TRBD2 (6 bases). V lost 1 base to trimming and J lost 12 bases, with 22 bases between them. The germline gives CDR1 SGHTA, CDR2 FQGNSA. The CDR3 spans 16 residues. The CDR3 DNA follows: TGTGCCAGCAGCTTAGGTGGGCGGGGCCTACCGAGACGGCAGTTCTTC. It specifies CASSLGGRGLPRRQFF.

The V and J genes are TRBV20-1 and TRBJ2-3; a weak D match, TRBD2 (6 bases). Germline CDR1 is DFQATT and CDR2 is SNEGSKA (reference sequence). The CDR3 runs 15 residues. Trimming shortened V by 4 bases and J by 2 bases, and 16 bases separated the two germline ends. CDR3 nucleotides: TGCAGTGCTACCCCCCCTGCGGGATACACAGATACGCAGTATTTT. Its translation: CSATPPAGYTDTQYF.

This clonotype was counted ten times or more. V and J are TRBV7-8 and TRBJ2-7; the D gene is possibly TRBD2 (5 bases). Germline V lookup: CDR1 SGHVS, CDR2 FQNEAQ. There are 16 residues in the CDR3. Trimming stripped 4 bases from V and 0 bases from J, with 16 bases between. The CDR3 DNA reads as TGTGCCAGCAGCTCAACCATACGGGCGGGCTCCTACGAGCAGTACTTC. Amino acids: CASSSTIRAGSYEQYF.

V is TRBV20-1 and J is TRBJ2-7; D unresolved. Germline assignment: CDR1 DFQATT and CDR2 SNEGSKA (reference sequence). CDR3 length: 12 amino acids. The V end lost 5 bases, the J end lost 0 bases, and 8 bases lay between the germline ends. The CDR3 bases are TGCAGTGCTCCACGAGACTCCTACGAGCAGTACTTC. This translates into CSAPRDSYEQYF.

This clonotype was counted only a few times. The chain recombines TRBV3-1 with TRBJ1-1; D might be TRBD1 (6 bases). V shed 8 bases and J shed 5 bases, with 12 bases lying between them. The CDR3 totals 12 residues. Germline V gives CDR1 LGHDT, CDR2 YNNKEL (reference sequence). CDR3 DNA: TGTGCCAGCCAAAAAGGGACAACTGAAGCTTTCTTT. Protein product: CASQKGTTEAFF.

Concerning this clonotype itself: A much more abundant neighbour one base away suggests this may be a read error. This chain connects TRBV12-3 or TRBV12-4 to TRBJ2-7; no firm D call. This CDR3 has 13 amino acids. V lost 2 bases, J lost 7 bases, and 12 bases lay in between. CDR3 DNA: TGTGCCAGCAGTTTAACCAGCTACAATGAGCAGTACTTC. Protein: CASSLTSYNEQYF.

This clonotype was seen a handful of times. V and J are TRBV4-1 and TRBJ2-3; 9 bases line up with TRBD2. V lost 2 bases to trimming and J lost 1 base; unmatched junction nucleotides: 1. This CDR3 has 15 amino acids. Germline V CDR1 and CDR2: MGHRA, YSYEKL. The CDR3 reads CASSQRLAGTDTQYF. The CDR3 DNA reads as TGCGCCAGCAGCCAAAGACTAGCGGGCACAGATACGCAGTATTTT.

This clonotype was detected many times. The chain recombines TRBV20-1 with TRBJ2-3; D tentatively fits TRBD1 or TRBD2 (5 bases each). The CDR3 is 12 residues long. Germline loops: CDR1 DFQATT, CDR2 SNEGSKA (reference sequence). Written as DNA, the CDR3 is TGCAGCTGCTGGGGGAGCACAGATACGCAGTATTTT. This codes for CSCWGSTDTQYF.

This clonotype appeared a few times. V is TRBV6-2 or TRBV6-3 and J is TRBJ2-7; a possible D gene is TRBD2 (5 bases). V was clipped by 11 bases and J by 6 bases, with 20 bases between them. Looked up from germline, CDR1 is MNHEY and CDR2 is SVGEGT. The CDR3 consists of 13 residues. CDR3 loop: CAPPGGRGVEQYF. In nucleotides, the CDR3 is TGTGCCCCCCCCGGAGGCAGAGGAGTCGAGCAGTACTTC.

CDR3 sequence: CASSLVWGGQDEQFF. The CDR3 DNA reads as TGTGCCAGCAGCTTGGTTTGGGGGGGGCAGGATGAGCAGTTCTTC. This rearrangement joins TRBV5-6 to TRBJ2-1; possible D gene TRBD2, 7 bases. V lost 0 bases and J lost 8, with 15 bases in between. Looked up from germline, CDR1 is SGHDT and CDR2 is YYEEEE. The CDR3 consists of 15 residues.

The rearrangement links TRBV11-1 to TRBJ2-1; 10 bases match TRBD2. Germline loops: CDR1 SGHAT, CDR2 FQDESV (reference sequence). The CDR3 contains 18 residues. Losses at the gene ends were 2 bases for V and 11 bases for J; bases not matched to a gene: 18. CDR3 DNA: TGTGCCAGCAGCTTAAAAACCACCCTGCTAGCGGGAGAATCGCAGCAGTTCTTC. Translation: CASSLKTTLLAGESQQFF.

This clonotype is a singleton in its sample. CDR3 region: CAINQGYEQYF. Written as DNA, the CDR3 is TGTGCCATCAACCAGGGTTACGAGCAGTACTTC. This chain connects TRBV12-3 or TRBV12-4 to TRBJ2-7; possibly TRBD1 for D (5 bases). The CDR3 spans 11 residues. The V gene lost 10 bases and the J gene lost 4 bases, with 11 bases spanning the gap.

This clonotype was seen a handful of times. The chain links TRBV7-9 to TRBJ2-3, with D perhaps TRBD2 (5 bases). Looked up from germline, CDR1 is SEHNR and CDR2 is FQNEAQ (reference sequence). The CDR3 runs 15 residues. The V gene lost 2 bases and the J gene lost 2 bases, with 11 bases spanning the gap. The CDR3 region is CASSLTGNPTDTQYF. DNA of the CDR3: TGTGCCAGCAGCTTAACGGGGAACCCCACAGATACGCAGTATTTT.

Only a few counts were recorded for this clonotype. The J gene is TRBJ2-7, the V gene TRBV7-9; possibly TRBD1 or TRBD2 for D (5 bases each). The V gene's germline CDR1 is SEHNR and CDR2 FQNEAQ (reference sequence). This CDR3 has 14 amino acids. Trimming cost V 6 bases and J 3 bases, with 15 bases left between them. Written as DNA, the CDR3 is TGTGCCAGCAGAGCACGGGACCCCGGCTACGAGCAGTACTTC. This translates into CASRARDPGYEQYF.

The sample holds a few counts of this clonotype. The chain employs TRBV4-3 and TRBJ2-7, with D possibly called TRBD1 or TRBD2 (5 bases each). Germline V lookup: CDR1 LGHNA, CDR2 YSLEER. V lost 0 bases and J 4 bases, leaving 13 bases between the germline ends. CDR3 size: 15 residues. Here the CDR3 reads CASSQDSGTHYEQYF. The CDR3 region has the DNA TGCGCCAGCAGCCAAGACTCAGGGACCCATTACGAGCAGTACTTC.